The clone carrying this T cell receptor beta chain was picked up one time. Other DNA variants within this sample encode the same CDR3. Sequenced by immunoSEQ multiplex PCR; TCRdb stores in-frame clones only, minus some. The table records 550,000 to 700,000 clones, around three quarters of them present only once. The record originates from a study of shared clonotypes between healthy human individuals. The germline CDR1 and CDR2 sequences are MRHNA and SNTAGT. There are 12 residues in the CDR3. Trimming stripped 2 bases from V and 5 bases from J, with 3 bases between. The chain uses TRBV6-4 and TRBJ2-2; D call uncertain. This TCR was sampled from a woman in her 30s in good health. Sequencing was done on a sample of memory CD4+ T cells sorted from blood. The subset denotes: CD45RA-negative fraction. In DNA, the CDR3 is TGTGCCAGCAGTGACCGGACCGGGGAGCTGTTTTTT. Translating gives CASSDRTGELFF.